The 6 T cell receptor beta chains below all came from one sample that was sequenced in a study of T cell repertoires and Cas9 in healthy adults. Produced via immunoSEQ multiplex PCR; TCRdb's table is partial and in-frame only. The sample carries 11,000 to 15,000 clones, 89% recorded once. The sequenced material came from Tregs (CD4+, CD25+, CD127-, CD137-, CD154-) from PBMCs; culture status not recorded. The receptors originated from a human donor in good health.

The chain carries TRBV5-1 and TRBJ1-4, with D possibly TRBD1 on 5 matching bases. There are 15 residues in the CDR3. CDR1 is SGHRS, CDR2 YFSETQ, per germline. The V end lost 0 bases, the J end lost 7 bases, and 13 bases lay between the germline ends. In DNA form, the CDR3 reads TGCGCCAGCAGCTTGGTCCAGGGAGGAGGTGAAAAACTGTTTTTT. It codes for CASSLVQGGGEKLFF. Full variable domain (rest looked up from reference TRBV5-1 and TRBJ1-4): KAGVTQTPRYLIKTRGQQVTLSCSPISGHRSVSWYQQTPGQGLQFLFEYFSETQRNKGNFPGRFSGRQFSNSRSEMNVSTLELGDSALYLCASSLVQGGGEKLFFGSGTQLSVL.

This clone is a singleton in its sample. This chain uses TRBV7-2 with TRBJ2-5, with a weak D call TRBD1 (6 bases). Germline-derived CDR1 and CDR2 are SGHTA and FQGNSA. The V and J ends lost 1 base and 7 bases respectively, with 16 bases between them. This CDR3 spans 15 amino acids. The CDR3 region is CASSLDLGAVGTQYF. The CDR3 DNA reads TGTGCCAGCAGCTTAGATCTGGGGGCGGTTGGGACCCAGTACTTC.

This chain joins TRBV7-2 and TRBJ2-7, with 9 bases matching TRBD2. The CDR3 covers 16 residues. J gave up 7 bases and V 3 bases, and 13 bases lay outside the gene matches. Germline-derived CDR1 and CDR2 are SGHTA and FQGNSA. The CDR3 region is CASSLVAGDPFWEQYV. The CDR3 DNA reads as TGTGCCAGCAGCTTGGTAGCGGGAGACCCTTTTTGGGAGCAGTACGTC.

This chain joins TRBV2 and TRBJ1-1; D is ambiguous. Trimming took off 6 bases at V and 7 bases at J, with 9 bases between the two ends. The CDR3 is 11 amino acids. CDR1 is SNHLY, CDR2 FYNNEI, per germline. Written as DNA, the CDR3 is TGTGCCAGCAGGGGCCGTAGTGAAGCTTTCTTT. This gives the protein CASRGRSEAFF. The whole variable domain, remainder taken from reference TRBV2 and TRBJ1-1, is EPEVTQTPSHQVTQMGQEVILRCVPISNHLYFYWYRQILGQKVEFLVSFYNNEISEKSEIFDDQFSVERPDGSNFTLKIRSTKLEDSAMYFCASRGRSEAFFGQGTRLTVV.

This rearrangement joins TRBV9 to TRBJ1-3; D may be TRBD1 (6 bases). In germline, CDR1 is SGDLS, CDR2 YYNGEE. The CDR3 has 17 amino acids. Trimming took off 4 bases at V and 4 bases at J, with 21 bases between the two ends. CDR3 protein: CASSTLGGLRTGNTIYF. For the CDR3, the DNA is TGTGCCAGCAGCACACTCGGGGGGCTCAGGACGGGAAACACCATATATTTT.

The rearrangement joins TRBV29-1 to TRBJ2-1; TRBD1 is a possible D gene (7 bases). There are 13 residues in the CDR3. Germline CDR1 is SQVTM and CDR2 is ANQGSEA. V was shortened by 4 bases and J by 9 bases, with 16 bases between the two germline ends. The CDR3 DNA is TGCAGCGTTGGGACGACAGGGCGGGGTGAGCAGTTCTTC. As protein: CSVGTTGRGEQFF.